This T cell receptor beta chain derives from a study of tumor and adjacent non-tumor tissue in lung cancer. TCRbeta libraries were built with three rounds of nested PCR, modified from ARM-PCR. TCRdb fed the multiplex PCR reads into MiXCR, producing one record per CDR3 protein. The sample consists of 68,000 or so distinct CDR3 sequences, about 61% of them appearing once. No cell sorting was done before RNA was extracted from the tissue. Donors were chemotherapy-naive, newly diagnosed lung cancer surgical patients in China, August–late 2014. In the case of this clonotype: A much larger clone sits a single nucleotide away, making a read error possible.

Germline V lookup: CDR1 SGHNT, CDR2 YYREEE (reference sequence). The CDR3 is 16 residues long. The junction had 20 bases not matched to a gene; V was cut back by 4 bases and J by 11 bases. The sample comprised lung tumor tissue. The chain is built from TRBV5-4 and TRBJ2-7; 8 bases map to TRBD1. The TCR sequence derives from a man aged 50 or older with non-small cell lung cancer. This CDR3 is CASSTGGVLTRRLKYF. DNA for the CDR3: TGTGCCAGCAGCACAGGGGGAGTATTGACTAGGAGGCTGAAGTACTTC.